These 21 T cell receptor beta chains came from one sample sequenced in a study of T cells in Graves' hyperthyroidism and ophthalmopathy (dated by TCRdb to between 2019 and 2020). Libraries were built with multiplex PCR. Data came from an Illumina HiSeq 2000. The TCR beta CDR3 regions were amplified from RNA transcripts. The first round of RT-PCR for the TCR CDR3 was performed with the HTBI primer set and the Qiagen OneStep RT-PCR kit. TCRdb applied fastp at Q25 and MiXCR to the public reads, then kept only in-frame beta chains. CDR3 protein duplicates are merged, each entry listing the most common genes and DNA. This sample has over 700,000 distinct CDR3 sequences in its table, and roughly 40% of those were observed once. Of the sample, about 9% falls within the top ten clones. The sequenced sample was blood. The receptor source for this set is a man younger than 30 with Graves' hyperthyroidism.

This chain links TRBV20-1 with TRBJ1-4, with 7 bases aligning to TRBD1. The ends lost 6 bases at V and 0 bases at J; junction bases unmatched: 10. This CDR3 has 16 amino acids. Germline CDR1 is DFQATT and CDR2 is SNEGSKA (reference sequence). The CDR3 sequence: CSAPRTGVATNEKLFF. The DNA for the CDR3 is TGCAGTGCCCCCCGGACAGGAGTTGCAACTAATGAAAAACTGTTTTTT.

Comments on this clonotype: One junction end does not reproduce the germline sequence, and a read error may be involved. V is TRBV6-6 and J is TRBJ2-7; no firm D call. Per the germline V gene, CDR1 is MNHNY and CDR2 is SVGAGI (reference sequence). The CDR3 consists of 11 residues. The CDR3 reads CGSSFYYEQYF. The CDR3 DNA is TGTGGCAGCAGTTTTTACTACGAGCAGTACTTC.

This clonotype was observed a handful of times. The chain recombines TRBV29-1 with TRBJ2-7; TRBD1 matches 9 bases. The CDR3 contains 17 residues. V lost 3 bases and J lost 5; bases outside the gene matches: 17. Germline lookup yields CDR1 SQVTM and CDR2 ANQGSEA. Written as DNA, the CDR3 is TGCAGCGTTGAGCTAACCCCCGGGACAGGGAGGATCCACGAGCAGTACTTC. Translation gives CSVELTPGTGRIHEQYF.

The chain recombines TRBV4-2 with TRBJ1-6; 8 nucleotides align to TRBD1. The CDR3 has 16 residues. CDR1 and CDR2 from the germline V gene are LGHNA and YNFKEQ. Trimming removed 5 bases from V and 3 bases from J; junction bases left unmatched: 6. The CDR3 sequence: CASSLGQGNYNSPLHF. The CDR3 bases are TGTGCCAGCAGCTTAGGACAGGGAAACTATAATTCACCCCTCCACTTT.

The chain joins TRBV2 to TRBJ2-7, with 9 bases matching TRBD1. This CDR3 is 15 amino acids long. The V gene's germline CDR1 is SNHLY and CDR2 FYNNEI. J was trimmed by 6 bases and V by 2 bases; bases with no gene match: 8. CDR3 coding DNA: TGTGCCAGCAGTGAAATTGGGACAGGGCTGTCCGAGCAGTACTTC. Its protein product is CASSEIGTGLSEQYF.

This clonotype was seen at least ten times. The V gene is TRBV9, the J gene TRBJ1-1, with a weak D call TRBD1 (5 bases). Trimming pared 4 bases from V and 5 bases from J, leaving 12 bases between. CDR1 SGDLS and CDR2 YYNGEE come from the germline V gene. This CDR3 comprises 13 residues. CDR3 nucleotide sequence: TGTGCCAGCAGCCTTGGGGGAATGACTGAAGCTTTCTTT. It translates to CASSLGGMTEAFF.

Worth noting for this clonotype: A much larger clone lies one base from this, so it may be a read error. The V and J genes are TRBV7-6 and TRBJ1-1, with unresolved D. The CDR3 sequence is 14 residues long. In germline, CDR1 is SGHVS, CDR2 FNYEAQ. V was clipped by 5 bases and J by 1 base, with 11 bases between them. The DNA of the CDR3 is TGTGCCAGCAGCGCCCAGAACGGGAACACTGAAGCTTTCTTT. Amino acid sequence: CASSAQNGNTEAFF.

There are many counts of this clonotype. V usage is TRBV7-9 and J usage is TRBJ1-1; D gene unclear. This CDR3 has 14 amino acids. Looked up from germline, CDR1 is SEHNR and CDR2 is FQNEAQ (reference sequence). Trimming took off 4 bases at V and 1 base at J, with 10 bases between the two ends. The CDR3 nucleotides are TGTGCCAGCAGCTACCTTGACCGGAACACTGAAGCTTTCTTT. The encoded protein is CASSYLDRNTEAFF.

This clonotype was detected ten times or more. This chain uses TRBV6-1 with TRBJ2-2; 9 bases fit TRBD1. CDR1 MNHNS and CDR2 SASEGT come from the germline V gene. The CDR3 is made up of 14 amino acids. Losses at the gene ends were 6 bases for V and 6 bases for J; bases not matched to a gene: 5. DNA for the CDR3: TGTGCCAGCAGATCACAGGGGGCAGCCGGGGAGCTGTTTTTT. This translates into CASRSQGAAGELFF.

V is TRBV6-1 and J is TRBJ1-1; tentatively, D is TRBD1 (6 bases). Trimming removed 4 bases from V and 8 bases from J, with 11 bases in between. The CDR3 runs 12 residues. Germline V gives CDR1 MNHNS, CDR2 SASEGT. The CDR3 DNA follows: TGTGCCAGCAGTGTTTCAGGGGAGGAAGCTTTCTTT. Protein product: CASSVSGEEAFF.

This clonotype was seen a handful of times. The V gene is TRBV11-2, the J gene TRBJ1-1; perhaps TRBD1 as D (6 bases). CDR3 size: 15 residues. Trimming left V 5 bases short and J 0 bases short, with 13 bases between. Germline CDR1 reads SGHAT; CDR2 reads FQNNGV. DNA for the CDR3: TGTGCCAGCAGCCATAGACAGGACCTGAACACTGAAGCTTTCTTT. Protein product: CASSHRQDLNTEAFF.

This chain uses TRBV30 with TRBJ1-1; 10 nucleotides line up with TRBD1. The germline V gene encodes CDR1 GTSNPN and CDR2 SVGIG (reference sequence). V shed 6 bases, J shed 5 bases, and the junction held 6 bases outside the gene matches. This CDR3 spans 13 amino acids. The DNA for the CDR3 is TGTGCCTGCCCCCGGGACAGGGGTACTGAAGCTTTCTTT. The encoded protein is CACPRDRGTEAFF.

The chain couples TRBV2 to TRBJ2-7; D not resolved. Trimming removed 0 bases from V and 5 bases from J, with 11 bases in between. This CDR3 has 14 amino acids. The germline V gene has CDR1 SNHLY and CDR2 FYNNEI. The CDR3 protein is CASSEAGRPHEQYF. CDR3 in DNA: TGTGCCAGCAGTGAAGCGGGAAGGCCCCACGAGCAGTACTTC.

CDR3: CASSFGRGIDPQHF. CDR3 nucleotide sequence: TGTGCCAGCAGTTTTGGAAGGGGGATAGATCCCCAGCATTTT. The chain recombines TRBV12-3 or TRBV12-4 with TRBJ1-5; D is perhaps TRBD1 (6 bases). The CDR3 covers 14 residues. V was cut by 3 bases and J by 10 bases, with 16 bases left in between.

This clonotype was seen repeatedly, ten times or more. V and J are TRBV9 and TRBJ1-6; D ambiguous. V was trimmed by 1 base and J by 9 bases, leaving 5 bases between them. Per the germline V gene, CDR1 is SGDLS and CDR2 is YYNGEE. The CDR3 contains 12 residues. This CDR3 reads CASSVSTSPLHF. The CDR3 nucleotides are TGTGCCAGCAGCGTATCGACTTCACCCCTCCACTTT.

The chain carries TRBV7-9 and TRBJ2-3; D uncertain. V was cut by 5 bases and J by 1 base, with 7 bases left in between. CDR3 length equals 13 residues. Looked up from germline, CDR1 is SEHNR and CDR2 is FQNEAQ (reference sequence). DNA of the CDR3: TGTGCCAGCAGCCGTACACGCACAGATACGCAGTATTTT. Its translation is CASSRTRTDTQYF.

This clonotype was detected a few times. This CDR3 is CASSQATGGTGDEKLFF. Written as DNA, the CDR3 is TGTGCCAGCAGCCAGGCTACGGGAGGGACAGGGGATGAAAAACTGTTTTTT. This chain uses TRBV7-2 with TRBJ1-4; 10 bases are shared with TRBD1. V lost 5 bases to trimming and J lost 6 bases; unmatched junction nucleotides: 12. The CDR3 loop spans 17 amino acids. Germline V gives CDR1 SGHTA, CDR2 FQGNSA. Based on the CDR3 plus reference TRBV7-2 and TRBJ1-4, the full variable domain is GAGVSQSPSNKVTEKGKDVELRCDPISGHTALYWYRQSLGQGLEFLIYFQGNSAPDKSGLPSDRFSAERTGGSVSTLTIQRTQQEDSAVYLCASSQATGGTGDEKLFFGSGTQLSVL.

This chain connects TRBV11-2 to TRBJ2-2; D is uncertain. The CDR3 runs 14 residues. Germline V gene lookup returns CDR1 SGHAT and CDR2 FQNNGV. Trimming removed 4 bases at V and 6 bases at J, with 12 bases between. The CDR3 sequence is CASSSQFGSGELFF. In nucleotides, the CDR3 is TGTGCCAGCAGCTCCCAATTCGGGTCCGGGGAGCTGTTTTTT.

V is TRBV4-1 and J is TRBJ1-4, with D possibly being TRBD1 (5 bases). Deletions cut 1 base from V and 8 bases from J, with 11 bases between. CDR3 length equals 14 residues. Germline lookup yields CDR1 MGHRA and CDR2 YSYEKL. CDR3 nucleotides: TGCGCCAGCAGCCAAGCGGGACTACGGGAAAAACTGTTTTTT. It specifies CASSQAGLREKLFF.

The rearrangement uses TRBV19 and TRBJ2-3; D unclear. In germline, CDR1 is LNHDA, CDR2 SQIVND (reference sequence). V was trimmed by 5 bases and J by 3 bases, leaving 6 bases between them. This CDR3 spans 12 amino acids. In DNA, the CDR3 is TGTGCCAGTAGTGCTTATACAGATACGCAGTATTTT. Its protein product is CASSAYTDTQYF.

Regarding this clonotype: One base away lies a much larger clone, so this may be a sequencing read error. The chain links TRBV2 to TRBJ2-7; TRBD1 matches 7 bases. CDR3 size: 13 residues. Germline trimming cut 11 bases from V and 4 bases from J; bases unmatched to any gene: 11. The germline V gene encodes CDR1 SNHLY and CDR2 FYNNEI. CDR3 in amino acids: CAGTRDSSYEQYF. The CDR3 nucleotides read TGTGCCGGCACCCGGGACAGTTCTTACGAGCAGTACTTC. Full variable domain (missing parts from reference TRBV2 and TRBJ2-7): EPEVTQTPSHQVTQMGQEVILRCVPISNHLYFYWYRQILGQKVEFLVSFYNNEISEKSEIFDDQFSVERPDGSNFTLKIRSTKLEDSAMYFCAGTRDSSYEQYFGPGTRLTVT.